What follows are 3 T cell receptor beta chains derived from one specimen sequenced in a study of cytomegalovirus exposure and HLA in healthy donors. Primers included in the PCR were 60 Vbeta and 13 Jbeta primers. Generated by immunoSEQ multiplex PCR, the TCRdb table keeps only in-frame clones and is missing some. This table has 160,000 or so clones, 75% to 90% appearing once. The material sequenced was PBMCs. Receptor source: a woman between 18 and 30 years old in good health and CMV-seronegative.

This clone was found a few times. The V gene is TRBV7-9, the J gene TRBJ1-5; 7 nucleotides agree with TRBD1. The CDR3 has 14 residues. V gave up 4 bases and J gave up 7 bases; unmatched junction bases: 7. Germline V gene lookup returns CDR1 SEHNR and CDR2 FQNEAQ (reference sequence). CDR3 residues: CASSSDRERQPQHF. The DNA for the CDR3 is TGTGCCAGCAGCTCCGACAGGGAACGACAGCCCCAGCATTTT. Variable domain in full (rest from reference TRBV7-9 and TRBJ1-5): DTGVSQNPRHKITKRGQNVTFRCDPISEHNRLYWYRQTLGQGPEFLTYFQNEAQLEKSRLLSDRFSAERPKGSFSTLEIQRTEQGDSAMYLCASSSDRERQPQHFGDGTRLSIL.

This rearrangement joins TRBV5-1 to TRBJ2-7; TRBD2 agrees at 10 bases. Germline CDR1 is SGHRS and CDR2 is YFSETQ. J gave up 2 bases and V 0 bases, and 5 bases lay outside the gene matches. This CDR3 is 16 amino acids long. This chain's CDR3 is CASSLALAGEPYEQYF. The CDR3 nucleotides are TGCGCCAGCAGCTTGGCCCTAGCGGGGGAACCCTACGAGCAGTACTTC.

This chain joins TRBV10-3 and TRBJ1-1, with TRBD1 matching 10 bases. The germline gives CDR1 ENHRY, CDR2 SYGVKD. The CDR3 covers 14 residues. V gave up 10 bases and J gave up 5 bases; unmatched junction bases: 10. CDR3 nucleotides: TGTGCCAACGGACAGGGGGGACTGAGGACTGAAGCTTTCTTT. This translates into CANGQGGLRTEAFF.